Listed below are T cell receptor beta chains from one sample, sequenced in a study of T-cell reconstitution after alpha-beta-depleted transplantation in children. One entry per CDR3 protein, called by TCRdb with MiXCR from the PCR reads. The data contain 750,000 to 950,000 distinct CDR3 sequences, around 15% of them singletons. Sequenced material: PBMCs, mostly from graft donor cells, taken 360 days after TCRalphabeta/CD19-depleted stem cell transplant. The receptor source for this set is a male patient aged 5 to 17 who had a stem cell transplant for acute lymphoblastic leukemia, so the T cells may come from the graft donor. Each CDR3 is given with its conserved first and last residue. The order of the fields is V gene, J gene, D gene, clone size, CDR3 protein, CDR3 DNA. The D gene is left open where the match is weak. Not every row has a clone size; where given, it reads once, few, many or a size class.

>TRBV6-4|TRBJ2-1|TRBD2|few
CASSDSPGLAYNEQFF
TGTGCCAGCAGTGACTCCCCGGGACTAGCGTACAATGAGCAGTTCTTC
>TRBV27|TRBJ1-2|TRBD1|NA
CASSLTGAGNYGYTF
TGTGCCAGCAGTTTGACAGGGGCCGGGAACTATGGCTACACCTTC
>TRBV4-1|TRBJ2-7|TRBD2|NA
CASSQGGLASPYEQYF
TGCGCCAGCAGCCAAGGCGGACTAGCGAGTCCCTACGAGCAGTACTTC
>TRBV5-1|TRBJ2-7|NA|few
CASTPQGALYEQYF
TGCGCCAGCACACCGCAGGGCGCTCTCTACGAGCAGTACTTC
>TRBV2|TRBJ2-7|NA|NA
CASRGLSGYEQYF
TGTGCCAGCAGGGGACTCTCGGGATACGAGCAGTACTTC
>TRBV29-1|TRBJ2-7|TRBD2|NA
CSVAGTSGRDEQYF
TGCAGCGTGGCCGGGACTAGCGGGAGAGACGAGCAGTACTTC
>TRBV5-1|TRBJ2-7|NA|many
CASSPLEVSYEQYF
TGCGCCAGCAGCCCCCTGGAAGTATCCTACGAGCAGTACTTC
>TRBV18|TRBJ1-1|NA|NA
CASSPHQGTEAFF
TGTGCCAGCTCACCACACCAGGGAACTGAAGCTTTCTTT
>TRBV7-3|TRBJ2-3|TRBD2|NA
CASSSPGLAGGNTQYF
TGTGCCAGCTCCTCCCCGGGACTAGCGGGAGGGAATACGCAGTATTTT
>TRBV4-1|TRBJ1-1|NA|few
CASSQGSSGLNTEAFF
TGCGCCAGCAGCCAAGGTTCGTCCGGATTGAACACTGAAGCTTTCTTT
>TRBV2|TRBJ2-1|NA|few
CASTWRVSYNEQFF
TGTGCCAGTACGTGGAGGGTATCCTACAATGAGCAGTTCTTC
>TRBV5-1|TRBJ2-4|NA|few
CASSLRYQGKNIQYF
TGCGCCAGCAGCTTGCGTTACCAGGGCAAAAACATTCAGTACTTC
>TRBV9|TRBJ1-2|NA|many
CASSVGIPSITF
TGTGCCAGCAGCGTAGGCATTCCTTCGATCACCTTC
>TRBV7-6|TRBJ2-3|NA|NA
CASFRGRADTQYF
TGTGCCAGTTTCCGTGGGAGAGCAGATACGCAGTATTTT
>TRBV7-2|TRBJ2-5|NA|few
CATGVGYQETQYF
TGTGCCACCGGGGTCGGGTACCAAGAGACCCAGTACTTC
>TRBV11-2|TRBJ1-1|NA|NA
CASSLEQVNTEAFF
TGTGCCAGCAGCTTAGAACAAGTGAACACTGAAGCTTTCTTT
>TRBV20-1|TRBJ2-7|NA|few
CSATTLSEQYF
TGCAGTGCTACGACTCTCTCCGAGCAGTACTTC
>TRBV10-3|TRBJ2-7|TRBD2|few
CAISGGRGVHEQYF
TGTGCCATCAGTGGGGGGCGGGGGGTCCACGAGCAGTACTTC
>TRBV5-1|TRBJ2-2|NA|few
CASSLVFIRGNTGELFF
TGCGCCAGCAGCTTGGTGTTTATTCGGGGGAACACCGGGGAGCTGTTTTTT
>TRBV29-1|TRBJ1-4|TRBD1|few
CSVPDRGGATNEKLFF
TGCAGCGTTCCAGACAGGGGAGGTGCAACTAATGAAAAACTGTTTTTT
>TRBV18|TRBJ2-1|NA|NA
CASSKTGLAVEQFF
TGTGCCAGCTCAAAGACCGGGCTAGCTGTTGAGCAGTTCTTC
>TRBV5-1|TRBJ2-3|TRBD2|NA
CASSLDYSGSFTDTQYF
TGCGCCAGCAGCTTGGACTATAGCGGGAGCTTCACAGATACGCAGTATTTT
>TRBV12-3/TRBV12-4|TRBJ2-1|NA|NA
CASSPYRGGVPYNEQFF
TGTGCCAGCAGCCCCTACAGGGGGGGAGTCCCCTACAATGAGCAGTTCTTC
>TRBV20-1|TRBJ1-1|NA|few
CSARPWTEDTEAFF
TGCAGTGCTAGGCCCTGGACTGAGGACACTGAAGCTTTCTTT
>TRBV5-6|TRBJ1-2|NA|few
CASSLAGVYSYTF
TGTGCCAGCAGCTTGGCTGGGGTTTACAGCTACACCTTC
>TRBV24-1|TRBJ2-5|TRBD1|NA
CASQPDRQETQYF
TGTGCCAGCCAACCGGACAGGCAAGAGACCCAGTACTTC
>TRBV13|TRBJ1-2|NA|NA
CASSLGWGKIDYTF
TGTGCCAGCAGCTTAGGATGGGGGAAGATTGACTACACCTTC